Each of the 23 T cell receptor beta chains below was sequenced from the same sample in a study of T cell therapy after organ transplantation. TCRdb keeps only in-frame clones here, not all; method: immunoSEQ multiplex PCR. Of 17,000 or so clones in the sample, about 85% were seen once. Regarding time point: 20-29 weeks after completion of therapy. These receptors have no identified antigens. The sample here was CD8+ T cells from blood, taken after autologous CMV-specific T cell therapy. All receptors derive from a human patient who had received a solid organ transplant and had CMV disease. T cells may partly derive from the graft donor.

The chain joins TRBV7-9 to TRBJ2-7; 7 bases match TRBD1. V shed 5 bases and J 3 bases; nucleotides not matched to a gene: 16. CDR1 is SEHNR, CDR2 FQNEAQ, per germline (reference sequence). The CDR3 covers 17 residues. The DNA of the CDR3 is TGTGCCAGCAGCCATCCCGCTAAGGACAGGATTAGCTACGAGCAGTACTTC. It codes for CASSHPAKDRISYEQYF.

The rearrangement joins TRBV7-8 to TRBJ1-3; D remains unclear. The V end was cut by 5 bases, the J end by 0 bases, with 11 bases between. Germline assignment: CDR1 SGHVS and CDR2 FQNEAQ. The CDR3 spans 15 residues. CDR3 in DNA: TGTGCCAGCAGCCCCGGACCGTTCTCTGGAAACACCATATATTTT. It yields the protein CASSPGPFSGNTIYF.

To note about this clone: Other nucleotide sequences in the sample specify the same CDR3. The chain uses TRBV19 and TRBJ1-5; 8 nucleotides line up with TRBD1. There are 15 residues in the CDR3. Germline loops: CDR1 LNHDA, CDR2 SQIVND (reference sequence). Trimming at V came to 1 base and at J to 7 bases, leaving 6 bases not matched to a gene. CDR3 coding DNA: TGTGCCAGTAGTATAGGGTACAGGGGGAACCAGCCCCAGCATTTT. Amino acids: CASSIGYRGNQPQHF.

The CDR3 region is CASSQTRPMNTEAFF. The CDR3 bases are TGCGCCAGCAGCCAGACGAGGCCTATGAACACTGAAGCTTTCTTT. This rearrangement joins TRBV4-1 to TRBJ1-1; no clear D gene. The V and J ends lost 3 bases and 0 bases respectively, with 11 bases between them. CDR1 and CDR2 (germline): MGHRA, YSYEKL. This CDR3 is 15 amino acids long.

Worth noting for this clone: One end of the junction varies from germline; a read error may be responsible. The gene calls are TRBV5-4 and TRBJ2-1, with 7 bases fitting TRBD1. The CDR3 extends over 15 amino acids. Looked up from germline, CDR1 is SGHNT and CDR2 is YYREEE (reference sequence). The CDR3 nucleotides are TGTGCCAGCAGCGTACCGGGACAGCTCTACGATGAGCAGTTCTTC. Its protein is CASSVPGQLYDEQFF.

The V and J genes are TRBV4-3 and TRBJ2-7; 8 positions match TRBD1. CDR3 length equals 16 residues. Germline loops: CDR1 LGHNA, CDR2 YSLEER. Trimming cost V 0 bases and J 3 bases; bases outside gene matches: 7. The CDR3 nucleotides read TGCGCCAGCAGCCAAGATCAGGGGACAGGAAGCTACGAGCAGTACTTC. It translates to CASSQDQGTGSYEQYF.

The chain joins TRBV7-9 to TRBJ1-1; D is unclear. Trimming took 4 bases from V and 2 from J, leaving 14 bases between them. Germline CDR1 reads SEHNR; CDR2 reads FQNEAQ (reference sequence). This CDR3 comprises 15 residues. CDR3 amino acids: CASSSTQRRNTEAFF. As DNA, the CDR3 is TGTGCCAGCAGCTCGACACAAAGGCGCAACACTGAAGCTTTCTTT.

This clone was detected only a few times. J is TRBJ2-1 and V is TRBV14, with D possibly matching TRBD2 (5 bases). V was cut by 3 bases and J by 7 bases, with 16 bases left in between. CDR1 and CDR2 from the germline V gene are SGHDN and FVKESK. The CDR3 runs to 15 residues. For the CDR3, the DNA is TGTGCCAGCAGCCATTCTCCTAGAGGGAAAAATGAGCAGTTCTTC. Amino acids: CASSHSPRGKNEQFF.

V and J are TRBV6-4 and TRBJ2-5; D gene ambiguous. V was shortened by 6 bases and J by 6 bases, with 5 bases between the two germline ends. In germline, CDR1 is MRHNA, CDR2 SNTAGT. There are 10 residues in the CDR3. The CDR3 DNA follows: TGTGCCAGCAGCGAAAAGACCCAGTACTTC. This sequence encodes CASSEKTQYF.

The V gene is TRBV25-1, the J gene TRBJ1-2; no clear D gene. The CDR3 is 14 amino acids. The germline CDR1 and CDR2 sequences are MGHDK and SYGVNS. V lost 0 bases and J 4 bases, leaving 9 bases between the germline ends. The CDR3 DNA reads TGTGCCAGCAGTGAATACGGAGATCTCTATGGCTACACCTTC. It codes for CASSEYGDLYGYTF.

The chain uses TRBV19 and TRBJ1-1; D is uncertain. Trimming stripped 3 bases from V and 1 base from J, with 15 bases between. Germline V gene lookup returns CDR1 LNHDA and CDR2 SQIVND (reference sequence). The CDR3 has 16 amino acids. Here the CDR3 reads CASSMWSGPRNTEAFF. CDR3 in DNA: TGTGCCAGTAGTATGTGGTCAGGCCCTAGGAACACTGAAGCTTTCTTT. Based on the CDR3 plus reference TRBV19 and TRBJ1-1, the full variable domain is DGGITQSPKYLFRKEGQNVTLSCEQNLNHDAMYWYRQDPGQGLRLIYYSQIVNDFQKGDIAEGYSVSREKKESFPLTVTSAQKNPTAFYLCASSMWSGPRNTEAFFGQGTRLTVV.

The CDR3, as DNA: TGTGCCACGGGGACTAGCGGTTACAATGAGCAGTTCTTC. It specifies CATGTSGYNEQFF. V gene TRBV6-5 combines with J gene TRBJ2-1, with 11 bases matching TRBD2. Looked up from germline, CDR1 is MNHEY and CDR2 is SVGAGI. V trimming: 10 bases; J trimming: 4 bases; junction bases outside the gene matches: 3. This CDR3 is built from 13 residues.

The genes are TRBV5-1 and TRBJ2-1, with D maybe TRBD1 (5 bases). Germline CDR1 is SGHRS and CDR2 is YFSETQ. Trimming took 4 bases from V and 9 from J, leaving 8 bases between them. The CDR3 is 11 residues long. CDR3 in amino acids: CASSKGPEQFF. DNA of the CDR3: TGCGCCAGCAGCAAGGGGCCTGAGCAGTTCTTC.

This chain uses TRBV4-3 with TRBJ2-7; 9 positions match TRBD1. V gave up 1 base and J gave up 7 bases; unmatched junction bases: 11. CDR1 and CDR2 from the germline V gene are LGHNA and YSLEER. The CDR3 totals 16 residues. CDR3 DNA: TGCGCCAGCAGCCAAGCCCCACAGGGGGCAAGGCTTGAGCAGTACTTC. Its protein product is CASSQAPQGARLEQYF.

The chain has TRBV5-1 and TRBJ1-2, with 10 bases identical to TRBD1. The CDR3 sequence is 15 residues long. V shed 3 bases and J 4 bases; nucleotides not matched to a gene: 6. Germline V lookup: CDR1 SGHRS, CDR2 YFSETQ. The CDR3: CASSSATGGPYGYTF. The CDR3 DNA is TGCGCCAGCAGCTCGGCGACAGGGGGCCCCTATGGCTACACCTTC.

V and J are TRBV7-2 and TRBJ2-1; a possible D gene is TRBD1 (5 bases). The V gene's germline CDR1 is SGHTA and CDR2 FQGNSA. V dropped 1 base and J dropped 4 bases, with 11 bases sitting between them. This CDR3 is built from 15 residues. The CDR3 region has the DNA TGTGCCAGCAGCTTAGACGGTCAGGGTTACAATGAGCAGTTCTTC. It is translated as CASSLDGQGYNEQFF.

Only one count was recorded for this clone. The chain uses TRBV5-8 and TRBJ2-2; no clear D gene. The CDR3 consists of 15 residues. The germline V gene has CDR1 SGHTS and CDR2 YDEGEE. V was trimmed by 4 bases and J by 9 bases, leaving 19 bases between them. In DNA, the CDR3 is TGTGCCAGCAGCCAGCAGACCTACGGATGGAGGGAGCTGTTTTTT. Translation: CASSQQTYGWRELFF.

The count of this clone is one. The chain links TRBV10-3 to TRBJ2-2; a possible D gene is TRBD1 (5 bases). Germline CDR1 ENHRY, CDR2 SYGVKD. The V end lost 0 bases, the J end lost 1 base, and 9 bases lay between the germline ends. The length of the CDR3 is 16 residues. CDR3 loop: CAISESDRMNTGELFF. CDR3 bases: TGTGCCATCAGTGAGTCCGACAGAATGAACACCGGGGAGCTGTTTTTT.

CDR3 in amino acids: CAWSTSNNQPQHF. In DNA form, the CDR3 reads TGTGCCTGGAGTACATCTAACAATCAGCCCCAGCATTTT. This chain uses TRBV30 with TRBJ1-5; D not resolved. The length of the CDR3 is 13 residues. Trimming took 2 bases from V and 3 from J, leaving 8 bases between them. From germline, CDR1 is GTSNPN and CDR2 SVGIG (reference sequence).

The V gene is TRBV19, the J gene TRBJ2-7; tentatively, D is TRBD2 (6 bases). Deletions cut 7 bases from V and 3 bases from J, with 16 bases between. From germline, CDR1 is LNHDA and CDR2 SQIVND (reference sequence). There are 14 residues in the CDR3. The CDR3 nucleotides are TGTGCCAGTATAGAGGGAGGACACAACTACGAGCAGTACTTC. Its translation: CASIEGGHNYEQYF.

V and J are TRBV6-1 and TRBJ2-3; 14 bases agree with TRBD2. The V gene's germline CDR1 is MNHNS and CDR2 SASEGT. The junction had 1 base not matched to a gene; V was cut back by 4 bases and J by 4 bases. The CDR3 totals 15 residues. CDR3 amino acids: CASSGLAGGPDTQYF. The CDR3 DNA follows: TGTGCCAGCAGTGGACTAGCGGGAGGGCCAGATACGCAGTATTTT.

J is TRBJ2-1 and V is TRBV13; D not certain. CDR1 and CDR2 from the germline V gene are PRHDT and FYEKMQ (reference sequence). Trimming pared 0 bases from V and 7 bases from J, leaving 4 bases between. This CDR3 has 12 amino acids. The CDR3 sequence: CASSLGGNEQFF. DNA for the CDR3: TGTGCCAGCAGCTTAGGTGGGAATGAGCAGTTCTTC.

The V call is TRBV4-2, the J call TRBJ1-4, with D possibly being TRBD1 (6 bases). This CDR3 spans 16 amino acids. Trimming left V 1 base short and J 5 bases short, with 14 bases between. Germline V lookup: CDR1 LGHNA, CDR2 YNFKEQ. This chain's CDR3 is CASSQAGGRGNEKLFF. CDR3 sequence (DNA): TGTGCCAGCAGCCAAGCCGGGGGCAGGGGAAATGAAAAACTGTTTTTT.